These 29 T cell receptor beta chains were all obtained from the same sample, sequenced in a study of blood T cell repertoires in COVID-19. Using immunoSEQ multiplex PCR, the repertoire was profiled, and TCRdb retains in-frame clones only, with some absent. The sample lists 53,000 or so clones; roughly 79% were seen once. Sequenced: peripheral blood. Receptors originate from a human donor in a cohort sampled during active COVID-19.

The genes are TRBV19 and TRBJ2-7; the D gene is possibly TRBD1 (5 bases). Trimming took 3 bases from V and 4 from J, leaving 10 bases between them. The CDR3 extends over 13 amino acids. Germline V gene lookup returns CDR1 LNHDA and CDR2 SQIVND (reference sequence). CDR3 sequence (DNA): TGTGCCAGTAGTATTAGGGCAGGGTACGAGCAGTACTTC. This sequence encodes CASSIRAGYEQYF. Drawing the rest from reference TRBV19 and TRBJ2-7, the complete variable domain is DGGITQSPKYLFRKEGQNVTLSCEQNLNHDAMYWYRQDPGQGLRLIYYSQIVNDFQKGDIAEGYSVSREKKESFPLTVTSAQKNPTAFYLCASSIRAGYEQYFGPGTRLTVT.

V is TRBV4-3 and J is TRBJ2-3; D ambiguous. Germline values: CDR1 LGHNA, CDR2 YSLEER. This CDR3 spans 14 amino acids. Trimming took off 4 bases at V and 0 bases at J, with 8 bases between the two ends. The CDR3 reads CASSLAPSTDTQYF. In nucleotides, the CDR3 is TGCGCCAGCAGCCTGGCACCCAGCACAGATACGCAGTATTTT.

The V gene is TRBV13, the J gene TRBJ2-3; weak D call: TRBD1 (5 bases). The CDR3 is 14 residues long. The germline gives CDR1 PRHDT, CDR2 FYEKMQ (reference sequence). Trimming removed 5 bases from V and 4 bases from J, with 13 bases in between. The CDR3, as DNA: TGTGCCAGCAGCCCCCCCAGGGTGGCAGATACGCAGTATTTT. Protein: CASSPPRVADTQYF.

The V gene is TRBV27, the J gene TRBJ2-2; D not certain. Germline CDR1 and CDR2: MNHEY and SMNVEV (reference sequence). The ends were cut back, 3 bases at V and 5 bases at J, with 10 bases in the middle. The CDR3 contains 14 residues. The CDR3 DNA sequence: TGTGCCAGCAGTTTGGTTAGAGCGACCGGGGAGCTGTTTTTT. Protein product: CASSLVRATGELFF.

The CDR3 nucleotides read TGTGCCTGGAGTGTACAAGGGGACACAGATACGCAGTATTTT. It translates to CAWSVQGDTDTQYF. The chain combines TRBV30 with TRBJ2-3; D perhaps matches TRBD1 (5 bases). The CDR3 runs 14 residues. V gave up 0 bases and J gave up 2 bases, with 9 bases separating them. CDR1 is GTSNPN and CDR2 is SVGIG in the germline V gene (reference sequence).

The chain joins TRBV30 to TRBJ1-1; D not certain. The CDR3 spans 14 residues. Deletions cut 3 bases from V and 4 bases from J, with 15 bases between. CDR1 is GTSNPN and CDR2 is SVGIG in the germline V gene (reference sequence). CDR3 nucleotide sequence: TGTGCCTGGAGCCCCACCCCTGAGGCCACTGAAGCTTTCTTT. This translates into CAWSPTPEATEAFF.

The rearrangement uses TRBV6-2 or TRBV6-3 and TRBJ2-5; 7 bases are a match to TRBD2. The CDR3 loop spans 15 amino acids. Germline V gene data show CDR1 as MNHEY and CDR2 as SVGEGT. V trimming: 6 bases; J trimming: 2 bases; junction bases outside the gene matches: 9. As DNA, the CDR3 is TGTGCCAGCAGCAACCTAGGGAGGGTTCAAGAGACCCAGTACTTC. It is translated as CASSNLGRVQETQYF.

The chain uses TRBV7-2 and TRBJ2-6; D is ambiguous. Between the trimmed V and J ends, which lost 7 bases and 4 bases, there was a span of 11 bases. Germline CDR1 and CDR2: SGHTA and FQGNSA. The CDR3 length is 14 residues. The CDR3 DNA is TGTGCCAGCACCCTGCTAAGCGGGGCCAACGTCCTGACTTTC. It specifies CASTLLSGANVLTF.

The genes are TRBV19 and TRBJ2-7; 11 bases are a match to TRBD2. Germline V lookup: CDR1 LNHDA, CDR2 SQIVND (reference sequence). The CDR3 totals 15 residues. V was clipped by 5 bases and J by 3 bases; unmatched bases: 6. The CDR3 DNA follows: TGTGCCAGTAGTGCCCTCACTAGCGGGAGCTACGAGCAGTACTTC. Its translation is CASSALTSGSYEQYF.

The CDR3 here is CASRLANENEQFF. CDR3 DNA sequence: TGTGCCAGCAGACTAGCCAACGAGAATGAGCAGTTCTTC. The gene calls are TRBV7-8 and TRBJ2-1; D might be TRBD2 (6 bases). The length of the CDR3 is 13 residues. The germline V gene encodes CDR1 SGHVS and CDR2 FQNEAQ. Between the trimmed V and J ends, which lost 6 bases and 7 bases, there was a span of 13 bases.

The chain carries TRBV4-3 and TRBJ2-5; TRBD2 agrees at 16 bases. Unmatched junction bases numbered 4, after V lost 1 base and J lost 2 bases. Germline values: CDR1 LGHNA, CDR2 YSLEER. The CDR3 is 18 residues long. CDR3 sequence reads: CASSQVSGLAGGQETQYF. The CDR3 nucleotides are TGCGCCAGCAGCCAAGTCTCGGGACTAGCGGGGGGGCAAGAGACCCAGTACTTC.

This CDR3 reads CASSLVPGVGNTIYF. The CDR3, as DNA: TGTGCCAGCAGCTTAGTTCCAGGGGTAGGAAACACCATATATTTT. The chain uses TRBV7-2 and TRBJ1-3, with a weak D call TRBD1 (6 bases). Trimming removed 1 base from V and 4 bases from J, with 11 bases in between. This CDR3 contains 15 residues. The V gene's germline CDR1 is SGHTA and CDR2 FQGNSA.

This clone was picked up one time. This chain links TRBV4-1 with TRBJ2-3; tentatively, D is TRBD1 (6 bases). The germline V and J ends were trimmed by 0 bases and 1 base, with 11 bases remaining between them. Looked up from germline, CDR1 is MGHRA and CDR2 is YSYEKL. The CDR3 sequence is 16 residues long. CDR3 sequence (DNA): TGCGCCAGCAGCCAAGATTTGGGGGCTCGCACAGATACGCAGTATTTT. This gives the protein CASSQDLGARTDTQYF.

The chain has TRBV20-1 and TRBJ2-7, with 7 nucleotides matching TRBD2. CDR3 length: 11 amino acids. The ends lost 7 bases at V and 4 bases at J; junction bases unmatched: 4. Germline V gives CDR1 DFQATT, CDR2 SNEGSKA (reference sequence). In DNA form, the CDR3 reads TGCAGTGTCGGGGAGGGTTACGAGCAGTACTTC. Translation gives CSVGEGYEQYF.

V is TRBV6-5 and J is TRBJ1-3; D is uncertain. V was cut by 5 bases and J by 0 bases, with 5 bases left in between. The length of the CDR3 is 13 residues. Germline values: CDR1 MNHEY, CDR2 SVGAGI. CDR3 in DNA: TGTGCCAGCAGTATTAACTCTGGAAACACCATATATTTT. Translation: CASSINSGNTIYF.

The chain uses TRBV5-8 and TRBJ1-3; TRBD1 might be the D (5 bases). V shed 0 bases and J shed 0 bases, with 7 bases lying between them. CDR3 length: 15 residues. Germline V gene sequence: CDR1 SGHTS, CDR2 YDEGEE. The CDR3 coding sequence is TGTGCCAGCAGCTTGGGACAGACCTCTGGAAACACCATATATTTT. Translation: CASSLGQTSGNTIYF. Full variable domain (remainder filled in from reference TRBV5-8 and TRBJ1-3): EAGVTQSPTHLIKTRGQQATLRCSPISGHTSVYWYQQALGLGLQFLLWYDEGEERNRGNFPPRFSGRQFPNYSSELNVNALELEDSALYLCASSLGQTSGNTIYFGEGSWLTVV.

The CDR3 loop is CASSLAASNSDTQYF. As DNA, the CDR3 is TGTGCCAGCAGCTTGGCCGCTAGCAATTCAGATACGCAGTATTTT. The chain joins TRBV5-4 to TRBJ2-3; perhaps TRBD2 as D (5 bases). This CDR3 comprises 15 residues. The ends were cut back, 0 bases at V and 4 bases at J, with 12 bases in the middle. From germline, CDR1 is SGHNT and CDR2 YYREEE (reference sequence).

CDR3 amino acids: CASSQDGTSGVQETQYF. CDR3 DNA sequence: TGCGCCAGCAGCCAAGATGGAACTAGCGGGGTCCAAGAGACCCAGTACTTC. The chain joins TRBV4-3 to TRBJ2-5, with TRBD2 matching 10 bases. Germline CDR1 LGHNA, CDR2 YSLEER. V gave up 0 bases and J gave up 1 base; unmatched junction bases: 5. The CDR3 length is 17 residues.

The rearrangement uses TRBV30 and TRBJ1-3, with D unresolved. V was pared by 0 bases and J by 0 bases, with 6 bases between. In germline, CDR1 is GTSNPN, CDR2 SVGIG (reference sequence). The CDR3 spans 14 residues. The chain's CDR3 is CAWSVASSGNTIYF. CDR3 nucleotides: TGTGCCTGGAGTGTTGCGAGCTCTGGAAACACCATATATTTT.

This clone has just one count. This chain links TRBV6-1 with TRBJ2-3; the match to TRBD1 covers 9 bases. J lost 2 bases, V lost 4 bases, and 7 bases had no gene match. The CDR3 consists of 16 residues. Germline CDR1 reads MNHNS; CDR2 reads SASEGT. The CDR3 protein is CASSGRTGDPTDTQYF. The CDR3, as DNA: TGTGCCAGCAGTGGACGGACAGGGGACCCCACAGATACGCAGTATTTT.

This chain connects TRBV4-2 to TRBJ2-7; 7 bases agree with TRBD2. Germline lookup yields CDR1 LGHNA and CDR2 YNFKEQ. The CDR3 sequence is 15 residues long. V dropped 2 bases and J dropped 1; count of bases not matched to a gene: 5. The CDR3 here is CASSQMASGSYEQYF. CDR3 coding DNA: TGTGCCAGCAGCCAAATGGCTAGCGGTTCCTACGAGCAGTACTTC.

The chain has TRBV12-5 and TRBJ1-2, with D uncertain. This CDR3 has 14 residues. Germline V gene lookup returns CDR1 LGHNT and CDR2 FRNRAP. Trimming removed 0 bases at V and 6 bases at J, with 11 bases between. The CDR3: CASGLVGRLDGYTF. In nucleotides, the CDR3 is TGTGCTAGTGGTTTGGTAGGGAGGCTCGATGGCTACACCTTC.

This clone occurred once. The rearrangement joins TRBV7-6 to TRBJ2-1, with D possibly being TRBD1 (5 bases). Germline loops: CDR1 SGHVS, CDR2 FNYEAQ. The CDR3 sequence is 14 residues long. The V end lost 4 bases, the J end lost 1 base, and 8 bases lay between the germline ends. The CDR3 reads CASSSQGSYNEQFF. CDR3 nucleotides: TGTGCCAGCAGCTCCCAGGGATCCTACAATGAGCAGTTCTTC. The variable domain in full, completed from reference TRBV7-6 and TRBJ2-1, reads GAGVSQSPRYKVTKRGQDVALRCDPISGHVSLYWYRQALGQGPEFLTYFNYEAQQDKSGLPNDRFSAERPEGSISTLTIQRTEQRDSAMYRCASSSQGSYNEQFFGPGTRLTVL.

This chain connects TRBV13 to TRBJ2-1; TRBD2 matches 10 bases. Per germline, CDR1 PRHDT and CDR2 FYEKMQ (reference sequence). Trimming took 5 bases from V and 4 from J; bases not matched to a gene: 5. The CDR3 length is 15 residues. CDR3 bases: TGTGCCAGCAGCCTCCGGACTAGCGGATACAATGAGCAGTTCTTC. Translating gives CASSLRTSGYNEQFF.

The chain couples TRBV5-1 to TRBJ2-7, with 7 bases fitting TRBD1. Per germline, CDR1 SGHRS and CDR2 YFSETQ. This CDR3 region has 14 residues. With 3 bases clipped from V and 0 bases from J, the junction kept 3 bases outside the gene matches. Written as DNA, the CDR3 is TGCGCCAGCAGCTCACAGGGGCCCTCCTACGAGCAGTACTTC. It encodes CASSSQGPSYEQYF.

This rearrangement joins TRBV7-9 to TRBJ2-7; D is unresolved. The germline V gene encodes CDR1 SEHNR and CDR2 FQNEAQ (reference sequence). V was trimmed by 6 bases and J by 0 bases, leaving 6 bases between them. The CDR3 spans 12 residues. The CDR3 region is CASSPGSYEQYF. The DNA of the CDR3 is TGTGCCAGCAGTCCGGGCTCCTACGAGCAGTACTTC. Full variable domain (outside the CDR3, taken from reference TRBV7-9 and TRBJ2-7): DTGVSQNPRHKITKRGQNVTFRCDPISEHNRLYWYRQTLGQGPEFLTYFQNEAQLEKSRLLSDRFSAERPKGSFSTLEIQRTEQGDSAMYLCASSPGSYEQYFGPGTRLTVT.

The chain employs TRBV3-1 (or the pseudogene TRBV3-2) and TRBJ1-5; 8 bases fit TRBD1. V was pared by 6 bases and J by 7 bases, with 8 bases of the junction left unmatched. CDR1 LGHDT and CDR2 YNNKEL come from the germline V gene (reference sequence). The CDR3 extends over 14 amino acids. The CDR3 loop is CASSPGGAGQPQHF. In nucleotides, the CDR3 is TGTGCCAGCAGTCCAGGGGGCGCAGGACAGCCCCAGCATTTT.

This clone was found a few times. J is TRBJ2-5 and V is TRBV7-9; 12 bases are shared with TRBD1. Germline values: CDR1 SEHNR, CDR2 FQNEAQ (reference sequence). Trimming cost V 3 bases and J 7 bases; bases outside gene matches: 3. The CDR3 loop spans 14 amino acids. In nucleotides, the CDR3 is TGTGCCAGCAGCTTGAGGGACAGGGGGCCGACCCAGTACTTC. Translation gives CASSLRDRGPTQYF.

The table lists this clone with a count of one. The J gene is TRBJ2-1, the V gene TRBV27; TRBD2 aligns across 10 bases. The germline V gene encodes CDR1 MNHEY and CDR2 SMNVEV (reference sequence). The junction had 3 bases not matched to a gene; V was cut back by 4 bases and J by 0 bases. The CDR3 totals 16 residues. Here the CDR3 DNA reads TGTGCCAGCAGTTGGGCTAGCGGGGGCTCCTACAATGAGCAGTTCTTC. Protein product: CASSWASGGSYNEQFF.